A single sample is the source of the 30 T cell receptor beta chains below, sequenced in a study of T cells after yellow fever vaccination. A single record per CDR3 protein comes from TCRdb applying MiXCR to the 5' RACE reads. The sample carries some 260,000 distinct CDR3 sequences, roughly 5% recorded once. This specimen consisted of CD4+ T cells sorted from PBMCs, obtained on the day of the yellow fever booster vaccination. These receptors originate from a man younger than 35 who received the YFV17D yellow fever vaccine.

The CDR3 here is CASSPGLASYEQYV. CDR3 nucleotide sequence: TGTGCCAGCTCACCGGGCCTAGCGTCCTACGAGCAGTACGTC. The J gene is TRBJ2-7, the V gene TRBV18, with D perhaps matching TRBD2 (6 bases). Germline CDR1 reads KGHSH; CDR2 reads LQKENI. V lost 3 bases to trimming and J lost 1 base, with 10 bases between them. CDR3 size: 14 residues.

There are a few counts of this clonotype. Here the CDR3 DNA reads TGTGCCAGCAGCTCCGGTGGAGCGAGCTATGGCTACACCTTC. Amino acids: CASSSGGASYGYTF. This chain uses TRBV11-2 with TRBJ1-2; unclear D gene. The CDR3 consists of 14 residues. The germline gives CDR1 SGHAT, CDR2 FQNNGV. The V gene lost 4 bases and the J gene lost 4 bases, with 13 bases spanning the gap.

J is TRBJ1-2 and V is TRBV6-6, with no clear D. Germline values: CDR1 MNHNY, CDR2 SVGAGI (reference sequence). This CDR3 is built from 13 residues. The V and J ends lost 3 bases and 2 bases respectively, with 7 bases between them. CDR3 loop: CASSYGENYGYTF. The CDR3 DNA reads TGTGCCAGCAGTTATGGGGAGAACTATGGCTACACCTTC.

The chain has TRBV5-5 and TRBJ2-2; 8 bases are a match to TRBD1. V dropped 4 bases and J dropped 2; count of bases not matched to a gene: 7. The CDR3 length is 16 residues. The germline V gene has CDR1 SGHKS and CDR2 YYEKEE (reference sequence). CDR3 in amino acids: CASSPRQGYNTGELFF. CDR3 sequence (DNA): TGTGCCAGCAGCCCGCGACAGGGGTATAACACCGGGGAGCTGTTTTTT.

The sample holds a few counts of this clonotype. This sequence joins TRBV20-1 and TRBJ2-5; the match to TRBD1 covers 11 bases. CDR3 length: 15 amino acids. Germline assignment: CDR1 DFQATT and CDR2 SNEGSKA (reference sequence). V shed 5 bases and J 9 bases; nucleotides not matched to a gene: 14. The CDR3 loop is CSALLGTGGTGAQYF. The CDR3 DNA reads as TGCAGTGCTCTTCTGGGGACAGGGGGGACTGGGGCCCAGTACTTC.

This chain connects TRBV20-1 to TRBJ2-3; D may be TRBD2 (6 bases). CDR1 and CDR2 from the germline V gene are DFQATT and SNEGSKA (reference sequence). The CDR3 extends over 13 amino acids. CDR3 sequence (DNA): TGCAGCCGGAGGGGAAGATGGTCAGATACGCAGTATTTT. Amino acids: CSRRGRWSDTQYF.

This chain connects TRBV5-1 to TRBJ1-2; TRBD1 is a possible D gene (6 bases). The length of the CDR3 is 15 residues. Trimming removed 2 bases at V and 2 bases at J, with 13 bases between. The germline CDR1 and CDR2 sequences are SGHRS and YFSETQ. CDR3 bases: TGCGCCAGCAGCTTACTGGACAGTAAGAACTATGGCTACACCTTC. Its translation is CASSLLDSKNYGYTF.

V and J are TRBV18 and TRBJ1-1; unclear D gene. In germline, CDR1 is KGHSH, CDR2 LQKENI. This CDR3 has 14 residues. V was pared by 3 bases and J by 3 bases, with 11 bases between. The CDR3 region is CASSPNREDTEAFF. DNA for the CDR3: TGTGCCAGCTCACCCAATCGGGAGGACACTGAAGCTTTCTTT.

This clonotype has a count of ten or more. V usage is TRBV5-1 and J usage is TRBJ2-3, with a possible D match to TRBD1 (5 bases). The V and J ends lost 2 bases and 4 bases respectively, with 11 bases between them. There are 14 residues in the CDR3. Germline V gene sequence: CDR1 SGHRS, CDR2 YFSETQ. The CDR3 loop is CASSLGAPPDTQYF. CDR3 bases: TGCGCCAGCAGCTTAGGGGCACCCCCAGATACGCAGTATTTT. The complete variable domain, with remaining parts taken from reference TRBV5-1 and TRBJ2-3, reads KAGVTQTPRYLIKTRGQQVTLSCSPISGHRSVSWYQQTPGQGLQFLFEYFSETQRNKGNFPGRFSGRQFSNSRSEMNVSTLELGDSALYLCASSLGAPPDTQYFGPGTRLTVL.

This clonotype was counted a few times. CDR3 in DNA: TGCGCCAGCAGCTTTGCTGAGGAGACCCAGTACTTC. Translating it yields CASSFAEETQYF. The V and J genes are TRBV5-1 and TRBJ2-5; D ambiguous. Germline CDR1 reads SGHRS; CDR2 reads YFSETQ. The CDR3 runs to 12 residues. The ends were cut back, 2 bases at V and 5 bases at J, with 7 bases in the middle.

This clonotype was detected many times. V usage is TRBV5-4 and J usage is TRBJ1-2; D unclear. Germline CDR1 SGHNT, CDR2 YYREEE (reference sequence). Trimming removed 5 bases at V and 2 bases at J, with 13 bases between. The CDR3 contains 14 residues. CDR3 region: CASSSVGRNYGYTF. The DNA of the CDR3 is TGTGCCAGCAGTAGCGTTGGGAGAAACTATGGCTACACCTTC.

In this sample, this clonotype turned up many times. The V call is TRBV5-1, the J call TRBJ2-5; 7 bases line up with TRBD2. J gave up 5 bases and V 4 bases, and 20 bases lay outside the gene matches. This CDR3 has 18 residues. Germline CDR1 and CDR2: SGHRS and YFSETQ. The CDR3 DNA is TGCGCCAGCAGCCCCTCGGCGGTAGCGGGTTCCCCCAGGGAGACCCAGTACTTC. Translating gives CASSPSAVAGSPRETQYF.

The chain has TRBV7-8 and TRBJ1-5, with TRBD1 identical over 9 bases. Germline CDR1 and CDR2: SGHVS and FQNEAQ. This CDR3 comprises 15 residues. The trim removed 5 bases at V and 5 bases at J, leaving 7 bases unmatched. CDR3 in DNA: TGTGCCAGCAGCCGTATGACAGGGGGGCATCAGCCCCAGCATTTT. This gives the protein CASSRMTGGHQPQHF.

This sequence joins TRBV20-1 and TRBJ2-7; TRBD2 aligns across 11 bases. The CDR3 is 15 amino acids. Germline assignment: CDR1 DFQATT and CDR2 SNEGSKA (reference sequence). With V trimmed by 3 bases and J by 2 bases, 6 bases remained unmatched. The CDR3 sequence: CSASGRLAGTYEQYF. The CDR3 bases are TGCAGTGCTAGTGGGCGACTAGCGGGGACCTACGAGCAGTACTTC.

This clonotype was seen a handful of times. The V gene is TRBV27, the J gene TRBJ2-7; a weak D match, TRBD1 (6 bases). V was trimmed by 6 bases and J by 0 bases, leaving 15 bases between them. The CDR3 spans 15 residues. Germline CDR1 and CDR2: MNHEY and SMNVEV (reference sequence). CDR3 sequence reads: CASRSRGISSYEQYF. Here the CDR3 DNA reads TGTGCCAGCAGAAGCAGGGGAATTAGCTCCTACGAGCAGTACTTC.

V and J are TRBV7-3 and TRBJ2-7; 8 nucleotides agree with TRBD2. V was clipped by 5 bases and J by 2 bases; unmatched bases: 8. Looked up from germline, CDR1 is SGHTA and CDR2 is FQGTGA. The CDR3 loop spans 15 amino acids. CDR3 DNA sequence: TGTGCCAGCAGCCCTACTAGCGGCCCAACCTACGAGCAGTACGTC. Translating it yields CASSPTSGPTYEQYV.

V gene TRBV30 combines with J gene TRBJ1-5; D gene uncertain. This CDR3 is built from 13 residues. Trimming pared 0 bases from V and 3 bases from J, leaving 6 bases between. CDR1 is GTSNPN and CDR2 is SVGIG in the germline V gene (reference sequence). The DNA for the CDR3 is TGTGCCTGGAGTGTGGAGGACAATCAGCCCCAGCATTTT. Its translation is CAWSVEDNQPQHF.

There are many counts of this clonotype. The V and J genes are TRBV7-9 and TRBJ2-1; D might be TRBD1 (5 bases). CDR3 length equals 14 residues. The V end lost 8 bases, the J end lost 0 bases, and 11 bases lay between the germline ends. Germline CDR1 SEHNR, CDR2 FQNEAQ (reference sequence). CDR3 DNA sequence: TGTGCCAGCCCGACAGAGAGCTCCTACAATGAGCAGTTCTTC. The encoded protein is CASPTESSYNEQFF.

The J gene is TRBJ2-7, the V gene TRBV4-2; weak D call: TRBD1 (6 bases). Trimming removed 0 bases from V and 2 bases from J, with 14 bases in between. The CDR3 covers 16 residues. Per germline, CDR1 LGHNA and CDR2 YNFKEQ. The CDR3 DNA is TGTGCCAGCAGCCAAGAGAGCAGGGGAATAACCTACGAGCAGTACTTC. Residues: CASSQESRGITYEQYF.

The J gene is TRBJ2-7, the V gene TRBV13; TRBD1 agrees at 8 bases. V lost 10 bases and J lost 5; bases outside the gene matches: 10. CDR1 PRHDT and CDR2 FYEKMQ come from the germline V gene (reference sequence). The CDR3 has 13 amino acids. The CDR3 reads CATLRTGRNEQYF. In DNA form, the CDR3 reads TGTGCCACCTTGAGGACAGGGAGGAACGAGCAGTACTTC. The complete variable domain, with remaining parts taken from reference TRBV13 and TRBJ2-7, reads AAGVIQSPRHLIKEKRETATLKCYPIPRHDTVYWYQQGPGQDPQFLISFYEKMQSDKGSIPDRFSAQQFSDYHSELNMSSLELGDSALYFCATLRTGRNEQYFGPGTRLTVT.

This clonotype was observed a few times. The V and J genes are TRBV24-1 and TRBJ2-2; TRBD2 agrees at 8 bases. V shed 7 bases and J 7 bases; nucleotides not matched to a gene: 7. This CDR3 has 14 amino acids. Germline CDR1 and CDR2: KGHDR and SFDVKD. Here the CDR3 reads CATRAGERRGELFF. The DNA for the CDR3 is TGTGCCACCAGAGCGGGGGAGCGACGCGGGGAGCTGTTTTTT.

This clonotype was observed at least ten times. The CDR3 sequence is CASTPTRGSPTLHF. In nucleotides, the CDR3 is TGTGCCAGCACCCCCACCAGGGGATCCCCCACCCTCCACTTT. This rearrangement joins TRBV7-2 to TRBJ1-6; D may be TRBD1 (6 bases). Germline V gives CDR1 SGHTA, CDR2 FQGNSA. This CDR3 has 14 residues. Trimming shortened V by 7 bases and J by 14 bases, and 21 bases separated the two germline ends. Using reference TRBV7-2 and TRBJ1-6 for the parts outside the CDR3, the full variable domain is GAGVSQSPSNKVTEKGKDVELRCDPISGHTALYWYRQSLGQGLEFLIYFQGNSAPDKSGLPSDRFSAERTGGSVSTLTIQRTQQEDSAVYLCASTPTRGSPTLHFGNGTRLTVT.

This clonotype was observed a handful of times. J is TRBJ2-5 and V is TRBV12-3 or TRBV12-4, with 8 nucleotides matching TRBD1. This CDR3 is built from 15 residues. Trimming cost V 3 bases and J 4 bases; bases outside gene matches: 7. The CDR3 DNA sequence: TGTGCCAGCAGTTTCGGACAGGGATTAATAGAGACCCAGTACTTC. Protein: CASSFGQGLIETQYF.

This clonotype was found a few times. The rearrangement links TRBV21-1 to TRBJ2-7; the table's D call of TRBD2 was not tested on the DNA. TRBV21-1 is annotated as a pseudogene. The CDR3 spans 14 residues. CDR3 sequence: CASSRGTATYEQYV. The CDR3, as DNA: TGTGCCAGCAGTCGGGGGACGGCCACCTACGAGCAGTACGTC.

This clonotype was observed a few times. This sequence joins TRBV5-8 and TRBJ2-4; a possible D gene is TRBD2 (6 bases). This CDR3 is 15 amino acids long. In germline, CDR1 is SGHTS, CDR2 YDEGEE. Trimming took off 4 bases at V and 5 bases at J, with 16 bases between the two ends. CDR3 coding DNA: TGTGCCAGCAGCCTTTCCGGGGGAGATCAAAACATTCAGTACTTC. The encoded protein is CASSLSGGDQNIQYF.

Only a few counts were recorded for this clonotype. This chain uses TRBV7-3 with TRBJ2-2, with TRBD2 identical over 8 bases. The CDR3 covers 13 residues. J was trimmed by 1 base and V by 10 bases; bases with no gene match: 2. CDR1 and CDR2 (germline): SGHTA, FQGTGA. CDR3 bases: TGTGCCACCGCGGGGGGGAACACCGGGGAGCTGTTTTTT. It encodes CATAGGNTGELFF.

The chain links TRBV5-1 to TRBJ2-1; D is perhaps TRBD1 (5 bases). The CDR3 is 16 residues long. Germline V gives CDR1 SGHRS, CDR2 YFSETQ. Between the trimmed V and J ends, which lost 0 bases and 0 bases, there was a span of 10 bases. CDR3 DNA: TGCGCCAGCAGCTTGGAAGGGGCGAGCTCCTACAATGAGCAGTTCTTC. Amino acid sequence: CASSLEGASSYNEQFF.

There are a few counts of this clonotype. V usage is TRBV11-2 and J usage is TRBJ2-7, with 9 bases that match TRBD1. This CDR3 region has 16 residues. The trim removed 1 base at V and 1 base at J, leaving 5 bases unmatched. The V gene's germline CDR1 is SGHAT and CDR2 FQNNGV. The CDR3, as DNA: TGTGCCAGCAGCTTAGGGTTAGGGACAGGGTCCTACGAGCAGTACTTC. Amino acids: CASSLGLGTGSYEQYF.

The sample holds many counts of this clonotype. The V and J genes are TRBV24-1 and TRBJ2-3; D remains ambiguous. Trimming took off 4 bases at V and 0 bases at J, with 4 bases between the two ends. Germline values: CDR1 KGHDR, CDR2 SFDVKD. The CDR3 is 13 amino acids. The CDR3 DNA sequence: TGTGCCACCAGTGAGGGGAGCACAGATACGCAGTATTTT. Translated: CATSEGSTDTQYF.

This clonotype was seen many times. V is TRBV12-3 or TRBV12-4 and J is TRBJ1-5; 8 bases are a match to TRBD1. V was clipped by 4 bases and J by 6 bases; unmatched bases: 5. CDR3 length: 14 amino acids. CDR3: CASSSRTGFQPQHF. CDR3 in DNA: TGTGCCAGCAGTTCGCGGACAGGGTTTCAGCCCCAGCATTTT.